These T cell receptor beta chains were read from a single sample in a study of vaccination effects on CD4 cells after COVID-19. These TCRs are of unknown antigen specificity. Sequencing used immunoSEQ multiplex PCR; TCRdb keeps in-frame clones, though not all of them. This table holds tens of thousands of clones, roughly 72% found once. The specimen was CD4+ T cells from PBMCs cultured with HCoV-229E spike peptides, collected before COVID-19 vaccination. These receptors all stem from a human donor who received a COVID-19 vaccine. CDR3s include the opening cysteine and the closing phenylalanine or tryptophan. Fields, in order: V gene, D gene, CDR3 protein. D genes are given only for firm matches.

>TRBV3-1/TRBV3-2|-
CASSQLGDTDTQYF
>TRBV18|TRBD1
CASSDSGTARNEQFF
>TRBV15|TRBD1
CATSKGTGAIETQYF
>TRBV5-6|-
CASSYTDRETQYF
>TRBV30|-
CAWRPPDRGNNSPLHF
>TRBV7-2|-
CASSLFKNTGELFF
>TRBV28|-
CASRPHESPGANVLTF
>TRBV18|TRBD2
CASSYRTSGSDTQYF
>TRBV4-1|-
CASSQIGGKGDYGYTF
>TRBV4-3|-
CASSQVVGSLSYGYTF
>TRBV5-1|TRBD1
CATSEGAVGYTF
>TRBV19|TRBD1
CASSTHRGPDTGELFF
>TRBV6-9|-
CASTTTGFGEKLFF
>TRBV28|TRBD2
CASSLKRGAPGELFF
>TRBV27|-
CASSLYGGTNTGELFF
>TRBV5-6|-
CASSLVDAPEAFF
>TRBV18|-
CASSPRTGQPFYGYTF
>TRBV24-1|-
CATSGGAYSPLHF